What follows describes a single TCR beta chain. Antigen specificity is unknown. The source of the sample is a study of OX40 agonist ivuxolimab in advanced cancers. Study-wide points: Expanded peripheral T-cell antigen specificity went undetermined. At 0.1 to 3.0 mg/kg and by week 6, CD4+ and CD8+ T cells in the blood had expanded clonally.

The table came from immunoSEQ multiplex PCR; TCRdb's copy has only in-frame clones and leaves some out. In the table there are 40,000 or so clones, 75% to 90% of which are singletons. CDR1 and CDR2 from the germline V gene are MNHNS and SASEGT. V was cut by 4 bases and J by 5 bases, with 9 bases left in between. The CDR3 is 13 amino acids. This material consisted of CD4+ or CD8+ T cells sorted from blood, taken in a trial of the OX40 agonist ivuxolimab. The chain employs TRBV6-1 and TRBJ1-5, with D hard to call. This TCR was sampled from an adult with an advanced solid tumor such as melanoma, head and neck, liver or kidney cancer. The CDR3 protein is CASSVTIDQPQHF. CDR3 DNA: TGTGCCAGCAGTGTAACAATAGATCAGCCCCAGCATTTT.